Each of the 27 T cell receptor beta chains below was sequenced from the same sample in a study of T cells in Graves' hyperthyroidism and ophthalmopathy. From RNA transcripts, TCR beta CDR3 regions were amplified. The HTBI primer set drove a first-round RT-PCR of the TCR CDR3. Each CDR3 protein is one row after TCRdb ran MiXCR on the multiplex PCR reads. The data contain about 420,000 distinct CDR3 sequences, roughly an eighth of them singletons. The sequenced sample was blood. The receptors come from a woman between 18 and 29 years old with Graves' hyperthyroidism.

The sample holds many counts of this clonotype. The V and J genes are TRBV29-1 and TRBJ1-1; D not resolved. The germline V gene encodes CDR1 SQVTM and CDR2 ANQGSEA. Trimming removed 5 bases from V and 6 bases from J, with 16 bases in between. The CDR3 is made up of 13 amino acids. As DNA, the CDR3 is TGCAGCGTTTCGGGCCGTGTCGGGGCTGAAGCTTTCTTT. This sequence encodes CSVSGRVGAEAFF. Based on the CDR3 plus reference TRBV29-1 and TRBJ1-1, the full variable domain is SAVISQKPSRDICQRGTSLTIQCQVDSQVTMMFWYRQQPGQSLTLIATANQGSEATYESGFVIDKFPISRPNLTFSTLTVSNMSPEDSSIYLCSVSGRVGAEAFFGQGTRLTVV.

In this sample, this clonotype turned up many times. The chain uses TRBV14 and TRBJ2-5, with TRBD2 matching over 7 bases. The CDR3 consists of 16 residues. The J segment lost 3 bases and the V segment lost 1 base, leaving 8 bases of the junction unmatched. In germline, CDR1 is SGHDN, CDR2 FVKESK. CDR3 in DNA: TGTGCCAGCAGCCAAGGAGCTCGGCTAGCGGAAGAGACCCAGTACTTC. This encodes CASSQGARLAEETQYF.

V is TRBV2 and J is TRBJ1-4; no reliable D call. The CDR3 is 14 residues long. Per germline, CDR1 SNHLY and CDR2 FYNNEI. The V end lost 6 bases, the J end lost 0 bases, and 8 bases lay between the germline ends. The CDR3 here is CASRRSPTNEKLFF. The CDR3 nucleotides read TGTGCCAGCAGACGGTCCCCAACTAATGAAAAACTGTTTTTT.

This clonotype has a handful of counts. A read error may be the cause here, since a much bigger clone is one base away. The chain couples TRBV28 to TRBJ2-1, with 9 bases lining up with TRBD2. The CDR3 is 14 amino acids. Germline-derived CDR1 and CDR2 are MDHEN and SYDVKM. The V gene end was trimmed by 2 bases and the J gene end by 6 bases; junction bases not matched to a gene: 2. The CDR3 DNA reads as TGTGCCAGCAGTTTACTAGCGGGATGCAATGAGCAGTTCTTC. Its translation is CASSLLAGCNEQFF.

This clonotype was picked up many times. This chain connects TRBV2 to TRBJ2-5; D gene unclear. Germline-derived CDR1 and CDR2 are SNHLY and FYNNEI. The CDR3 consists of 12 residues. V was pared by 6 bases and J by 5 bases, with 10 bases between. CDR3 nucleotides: TGTGCCAGCAGGGTCGAGGTGGAGACCCAGTACTTC. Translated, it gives CASRVEVETQYF.

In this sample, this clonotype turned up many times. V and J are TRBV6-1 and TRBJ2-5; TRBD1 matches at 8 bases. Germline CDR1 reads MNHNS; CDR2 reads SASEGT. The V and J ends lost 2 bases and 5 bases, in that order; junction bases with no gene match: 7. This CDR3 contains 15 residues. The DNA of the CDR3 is TGTGCCAGCAGTGAACAGGCAGGGGGCGCGGAGACCCAGTACTTC. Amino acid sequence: CASSEQAGGAETQYF.

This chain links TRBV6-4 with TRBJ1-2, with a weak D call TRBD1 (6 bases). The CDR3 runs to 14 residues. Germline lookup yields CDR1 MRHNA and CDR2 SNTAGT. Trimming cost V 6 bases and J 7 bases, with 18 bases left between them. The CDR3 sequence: CASSADRTMGGYTF. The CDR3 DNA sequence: TGTGCCAGCAGCGCGGACAGAACTATGGGTGGCTACACCTTC.

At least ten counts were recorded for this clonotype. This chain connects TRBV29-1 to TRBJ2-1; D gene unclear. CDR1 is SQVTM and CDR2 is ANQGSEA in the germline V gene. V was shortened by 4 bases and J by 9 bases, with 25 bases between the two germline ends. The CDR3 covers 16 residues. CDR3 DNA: TGCAGCGTTGCTGTTAGTCGCGGAGCAGGAAGGAGTGAGCAGTTCTTC. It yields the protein CSVAVSRGAGRSEQFF.

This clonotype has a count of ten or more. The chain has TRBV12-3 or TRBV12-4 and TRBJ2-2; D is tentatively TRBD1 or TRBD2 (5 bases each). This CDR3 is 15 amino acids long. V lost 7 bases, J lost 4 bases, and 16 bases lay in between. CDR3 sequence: CASTGQGSSTGELFF. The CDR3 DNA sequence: TGTGCCAGCACGGGGCAGGGATCGAGCACCGGGGAGCTGTTTTTT.

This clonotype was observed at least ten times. The CDR3 here is CASSFYRGLGNTEAFF. CDR3 sequence (DNA): TGTGCCAGCAGCTTTTACAGGGGGCTAGGGAACACTGAAGCTTTCTTT. The chain is built from TRBV28 and TRBJ1-1; 9 bases match TRBD1. From germline, CDR1 is MDHEN and CDR2 SYDVKM. This CDR3 spans 16 amino acids. The J segment lost 1 base and the V segment lost 6 bases, leaving 9 bases of the junction unmatched.

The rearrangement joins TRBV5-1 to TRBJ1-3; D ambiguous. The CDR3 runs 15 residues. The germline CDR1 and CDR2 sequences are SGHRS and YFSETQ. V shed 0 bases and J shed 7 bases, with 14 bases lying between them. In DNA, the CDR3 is TGCGCCAGCAGCTTGGAAAGGTCAAATTGGAACACCATATATTTT. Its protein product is CASSLERSNWNTIYF.

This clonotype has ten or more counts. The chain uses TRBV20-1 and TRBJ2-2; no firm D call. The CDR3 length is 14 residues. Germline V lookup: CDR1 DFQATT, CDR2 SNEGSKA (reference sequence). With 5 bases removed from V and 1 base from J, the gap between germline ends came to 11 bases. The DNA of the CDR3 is TGCAGTGCTTACTTTGCAGGGAACACCGGGGAGCTGTTTTTT. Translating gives CSAYFAGNTGELFF.

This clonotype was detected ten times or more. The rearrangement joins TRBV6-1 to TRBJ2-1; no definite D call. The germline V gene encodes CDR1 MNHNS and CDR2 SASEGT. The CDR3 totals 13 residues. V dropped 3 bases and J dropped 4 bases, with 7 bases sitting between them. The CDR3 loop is CASSEETYNEQFF. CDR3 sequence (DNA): TGTGCCAGCAGTGAGGAGACTTACAATGAGCAGTTCTTC.

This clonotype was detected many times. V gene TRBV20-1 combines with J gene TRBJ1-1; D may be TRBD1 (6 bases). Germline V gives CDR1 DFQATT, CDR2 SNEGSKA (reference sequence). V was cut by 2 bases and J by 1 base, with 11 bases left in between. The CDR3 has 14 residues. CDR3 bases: TGCAGTGCTAGACTACCGGACAGGAACACTGAAGCTTTCTTT. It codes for CSARLPDRNTEAFF.

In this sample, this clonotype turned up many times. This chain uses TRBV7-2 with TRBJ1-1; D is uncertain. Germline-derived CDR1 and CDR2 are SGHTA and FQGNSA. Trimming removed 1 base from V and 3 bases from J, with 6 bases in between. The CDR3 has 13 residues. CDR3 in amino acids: CASSLGEYTEAFF. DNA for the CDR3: TGTGCCAGCAGCTTAGGCGAATACACTGAAGCTTTCTTT.

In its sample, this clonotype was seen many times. CDR3 DNA: TGCGCCAGCAGCCCAATGACAGGGAGGTGGAACACTGAAGCTTTCTTT. This sequence encodes CASSPMTGRWNTEAFF. The chain employs TRBV4-1 and TRBJ1-1, with 7 bases matching TRBD1. Looked up from germline, CDR1 is MGHRA and CDR2 is YSYEKL. The CDR3 consists of 16 residues. With V trimmed by 4 bases and J by 1 base, 9 bases remained unmatched.

This chain's CDR3 is CASSSGDRANNEQFF. CDR3 in DNA: TGTGCCAGCAGCAGTGGGGACAGAGCTAACAATGAGCAGTTCTTC. The chain couples TRBV7-9 to TRBJ2-1; 7 nucleotides agree with TRBD1. CDR1 SEHNR and CDR2 FQNEAQ come from the germline V gene (reference sequence). After removal of 5 bases from V and 5 bases from J, the junction contained 9 bases not matched to a gene. The CDR3 is 15 residues long.

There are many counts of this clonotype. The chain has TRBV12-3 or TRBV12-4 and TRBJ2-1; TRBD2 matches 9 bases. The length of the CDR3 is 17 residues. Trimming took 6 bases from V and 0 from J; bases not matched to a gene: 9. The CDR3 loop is CASRSTTSGFSYNEQFF. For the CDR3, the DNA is TGTGCCAGCAGATCTACGACTAGCGGCTTCTCCTACAATGAGCAGTTCTTC.

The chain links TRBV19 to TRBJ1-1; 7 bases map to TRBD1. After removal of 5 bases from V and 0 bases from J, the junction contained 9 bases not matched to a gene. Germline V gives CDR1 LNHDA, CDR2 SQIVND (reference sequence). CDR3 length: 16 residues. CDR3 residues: CASSPETGQMNTEAFF. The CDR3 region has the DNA TGTGCCAGTAGTCCGGAGACGGGACAGATGAACACTGAAGCTTTCTTT.

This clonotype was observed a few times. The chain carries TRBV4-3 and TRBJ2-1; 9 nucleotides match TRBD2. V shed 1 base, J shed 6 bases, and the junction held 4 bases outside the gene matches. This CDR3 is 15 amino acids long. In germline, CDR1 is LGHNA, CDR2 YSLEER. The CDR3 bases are TGCGCCAGCAGCCAAGGTGGGACTAGCTTCAATGAGCAGTTCTTC. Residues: CASSQGGTSFNEQFF.

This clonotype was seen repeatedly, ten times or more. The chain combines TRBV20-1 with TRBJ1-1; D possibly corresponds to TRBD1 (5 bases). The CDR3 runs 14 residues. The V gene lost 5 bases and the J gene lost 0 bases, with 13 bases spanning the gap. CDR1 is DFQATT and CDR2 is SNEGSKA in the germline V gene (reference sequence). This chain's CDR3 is CSASMDTLNTEAFF. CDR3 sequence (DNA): TGCAGTGCTTCGATGGACACTTTGAACACTGAAGCTTTCTTT.

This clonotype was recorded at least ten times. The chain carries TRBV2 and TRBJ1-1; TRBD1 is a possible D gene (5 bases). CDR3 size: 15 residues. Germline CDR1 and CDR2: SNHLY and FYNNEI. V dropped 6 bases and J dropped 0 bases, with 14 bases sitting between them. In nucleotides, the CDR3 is TGTGCCAGCAGGCACCCGGGGGAAATGAACACTGAAGCTTTCTTT. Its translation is CASRHPGEMNTEAFF.

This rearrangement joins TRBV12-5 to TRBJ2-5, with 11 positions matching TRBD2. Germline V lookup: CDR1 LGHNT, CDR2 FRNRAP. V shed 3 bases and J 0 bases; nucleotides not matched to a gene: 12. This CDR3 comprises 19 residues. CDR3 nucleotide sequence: TGTGCTAGTGGTTTAGGCCGCGGGGGGACTAGCGGCTACCAAGAGACCCAGTACTTC. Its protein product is CASGLGRGGTSGYQETQYF.

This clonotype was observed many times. The CDR3 loop is CASSFGLATDTQYF. The CDR3 DNA reads TGTGCCAGCAGTTTTGGTCTAGCTACAGATACGCAGTATTTT. The gene calls are TRBV27 and TRBJ2-3, with D perhaps TRBD2 (5 bases). The CDR3 spans 14 residues. The V gene lost 3 bases and the J gene lost 3 bases, with 10 bases spanning the gap. CDR1 is MNHEY, CDR2 SMNVEV, per germline (reference sequence).

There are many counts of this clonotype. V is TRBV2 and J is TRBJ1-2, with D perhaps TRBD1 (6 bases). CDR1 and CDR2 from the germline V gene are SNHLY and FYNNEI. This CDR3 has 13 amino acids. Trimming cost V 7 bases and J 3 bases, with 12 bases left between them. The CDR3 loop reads CASTKGDDYGYTF. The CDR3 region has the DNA TGTGCCAGCACGAAGGGGGACGACTATGGCTACACCTTC.

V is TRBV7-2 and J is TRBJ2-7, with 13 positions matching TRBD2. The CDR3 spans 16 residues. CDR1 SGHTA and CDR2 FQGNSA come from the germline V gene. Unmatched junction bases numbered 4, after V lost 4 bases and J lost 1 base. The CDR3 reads CASSSGTSGESYEQYF. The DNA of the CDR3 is TGTGCCAGCAGCTCGGGGACTAGCGGGGAGTCCTACGAGCAGTACTTC. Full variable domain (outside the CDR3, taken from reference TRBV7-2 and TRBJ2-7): GAGVSQSPSNKVTEKGKDVELRCDPISGHTALYWYRQSLGQGLEFLIYFQGNSAPDKSGLPSDRFSAERTGGSVSTLTIQRTQQEDSAVYLCASSSGTSGESYEQYFGPGTRLTVT.

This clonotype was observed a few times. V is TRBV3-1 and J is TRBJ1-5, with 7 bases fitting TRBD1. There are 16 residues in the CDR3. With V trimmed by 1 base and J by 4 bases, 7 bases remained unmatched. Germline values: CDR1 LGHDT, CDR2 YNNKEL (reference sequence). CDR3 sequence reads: CASSQGGWDSNQPQHF. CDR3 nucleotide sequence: TGTGCCAGCAGCCAAGGCGGCTGGGACAGTAATCAGCCCCAGCATTTT. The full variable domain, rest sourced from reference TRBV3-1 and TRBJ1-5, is DTAVSQTPKYLVTQMGNDKSIKCEQNLGHDTMYWYKQDSKKFLKIMFSYNNKELIINETVPNRFSPKSPDKAHLNLHINSLELGDSAVYFCASSQGGWDSNQPQHFGDGTRLSIL.